What follows describes a single TCR beta chain. The data are from a study of blood T cell repertoires in COVID-19. For the study at large: T cells, B-cell-depleted T cells, or PBMCs supplied cDNA or gDNA.

Germline V gene lookup returns CDR1 SEHNR and CDR2 FQNEAQ (reference sequence). V dropped 6 bases and J dropped 10; count of bases not matched to a gene: 16. This CDR3 comprises 17 residues. Sequencing was performed with immunoSEQ multiplex PCR; in TCRdb, only in-frame clones are kept and a portion is missing. Of almost 250,000 clones in the sample, approximately 86% were seen once. The TCR originated in a woman aged 50 to 65 who had recovered from COVID-19. Sequencing was done on a sample of PBMCs or T cells enriched from blood (not recorded which). The V gene is TRBV7-9, the J gene TRBJ1-6; 9 nucleotides agree with TRBD1. The chain's CDR3 is CASRREPGQGRGSPLHF. As DNA, the CDR3 is TGTGCCAGCAGGCGGGAACCGGGACAGGGACGAGGCTCACCCCTCCACTTT.